A selection of T cell receptor beta chains follows, all from one sample in a study of blood T cell repertoires in COVID-19. The assay was immunoSEQ multiplex PCR, and TCRdb's table has in-frame clones only and misses some. The table lists approximately 120,000 clones, 60% to 80% of them singletons. Material: peripheral blood. The origin of the receptors is a man aged 80 or over with COVID-19, enrolled during active disease. Each CDR3 is given with its conserved first and last residue. The D gene is left open where the match is weak. Some rows have no size entry. The others give once, few or many, or a class for an expanded clone.

>TRBV5-6|few|TRBJ2-7|NA
TGTGCCAGCAGCAGACGCGGGGAGCAGTACTTC
CASSRRGEQYF
>TRBV18|NA|TRBJ2-1|TRBD2
TGTGCCAGCTCCCCACCCCCCGGGGGGAATGAGCAGTTCTTC
CASSPPPGGNEQFF
>TRBV7-9|NA|TRBJ2-7|NA
TGTGCCAGCAGCTCCTCTTTCGGGGGAGGGCCTAGGGGGGAGCAGTACTTC
CASSSSFGGGPRGEQYF
>TRBV28|NA|TRBJ2-2|TRBD1
TGTGCCAGCAGTCACCCCGGGACAGGGACCGGGGAGCTGTTTTTT
CASSHPGTGTGELFF
>TRBV24-1|once|TRBJ2-1|TRBD2
TGTGCCACCAGTGAGAATAGCGGGAGGGCCAACAATGAGCAGTTCTTC
CATSENSGRANNEQFF
>TRBV4-2|NA|TRBJ2-2|TRBD2
TGTGCCAGCAGCCAAGATAGCGGGAGATTCGTAGGCACCGGGGAGCTGTTTTTT
CASSQDSGRFVGTGELFF
>TRBV7-9|few|TRBJ1-2|NA
TGTGCCAGCAGCCTCCGGACAGAAGGCTACACCTTC
CASSLRTEGYTF
>TRBV10-1|NA|TRBJ2-1|TRBD1
TGCGCCAGCACGACAGGGGGCGGTCGAGCGGGGGCCGAGAATGAGCAGTTCTTC
CASTTGGGRAGAENEQFF
>TRBV24-1|NA|TRBJ1-3|NA
TGTGCCACCAGTGATTTGGCCGGAGTGATCTCTGGAAACACCATATATTTT
CATSDLAGVISGNTIYF
>TRBV27|NA|TRBJ1-2|NA
TGTGCCAGCAGTTTCCGGGGAATTTATGGCTACACCTTC
CASSFRGIYGYTF
>TRBV7-9|NA|TRBJ1-1|NA
TGTGCCAGCAGCTTAGCGTTAGTAAACACTGAAGCTTTCTTT
CASSLALVNTEAFF
>TRBV6-4|NA|TRBJ1-2|TRBD1
TGTGCCAGCAGCCAAGGGGACAGGCCCGCCTATGGCTACACCTTC
CASSQGDRPAYGYTF
>TRBV6-4|few|TRBJ2-1|NA
TGTGCCAGCGCCCGGGAGCTAGAGTCGAGTGAGCAGTTCTTC
CASARELESSEQFF
>TRBV7-3|NA|TRBJ2-7|TRBD1
TGTGCCAGCAGCTTACAGGGACAGGGGATTCACGAGCAGTACTTC
CASSLQGQGIHEQYF
>TRBV3-1/TRBV3-2|few|TRBJ2-7|TRBD2
TGTGCCAGCAGCCAGGGGACTAGCGGGTTATCCTACGAGCAGTACTTC
CASSQGTSGLSYEQYF
>TRBV18|NA|TRBJ2-2|NA
TGTGCCAGCTCACCACCGCGTAGCTCGGGTCCGAACACCGGGGAGCTGTTTTTT
CASSPPRSSGPNTGELFF
>TRBV11-2|NA|TRBJ1-3|TRBD1
TGTGCCAGCAGCTTAGAAAGGGGGCGCTTTTCCGGAAACACCATATATTTT
CASSLERGRFSGNTIYF
>TRBV4-2|NA|TRBJ1-3|TRBD1
TGTGCCAGCAGCCAAGGGGGACAGGGTGTAAACACCATATATTTT
CASSQGGQGVNTIYF
>TRBV3-1/TRBV3-2|NA|TRBJ1-4|TRBD1
TGTGCCAGCAGCCAAGGGACAGGGTACGAGTTTTTT
CASSQGTGYEFF
>TRBV5-1|once|TRBJ2-5|NA
TGCGCCAGCAGCTTGTTGCCAGGGGAAGGAGAGACCCAGTACTTC
CASSLLPGEGETQYF
>TRBV11-3|NA|TRBJ2-5|TRBD1
TGTGCCAGCAGTCGAGACAGGGGAGAGACCCAGTACTTC
CASSRDRGETQYF
>TRBV6-1|few|TRBJ1-2|NA
TGTGCCAGCAGTGAAGGGGTAGGGGTTTATGGCTACACCTTC
CASSEGVGVYGYTF
>TRBV18|NA|TRBJ2-1|TRBD2
TGTGCCAGCTCACCGACGACTAGCGGGGGGCCGGGGAATGAGCAGTTCTTC
CASSPTTSGGPGNEQFF
>TRBV5-6|few|TRBJ2-1|TRBD1
TGTGCCAGCAGCTTGGTTGAGACAGGGGGTTTCGATGAGCAGTTCTTC
CASSLVETGGFDEQFF
>TRBV13|NA|TRBJ2-3|TRBD1
TGTGCCAGCAGCCCCGCCGGACAGGGGACAGATACGCAGTATTTT
CASSPAGQGTDTQYF
>TRBV7-9|NA|TRBJ1-6|NA
TGTGCCAGCAGCTTACAGGTCAGGGGTTTTCTTTCACCCCTCCACTTT
CASSLQVRGFLSPLHF
>TRBV9|NA|TRBJ2-1|TRBD2
TGTGCCAGCAGCGTTGCGATTTGGGGACTAGCGTTGTACAATGAGCAGTTCTTC
CASSVAIWGLALYNEQFF
>TRBV3-1/TRBV3-2|NA|TRBJ2-7|TRBD1
TGTGCCAGCAGCCAAGTTGGGACAGCCTCCTACGAGCAGTACTTC
CASSQVGTASYEQYF
>TRBV7-9|NA|TRBJ2-1|TRBD2
TGTGCCAGCAGCTTAGTACTAGCGTGGTACAATGAGCAGTTCTTC
CASSLVLAWYNEQFF
>TRBV2|NA|TRBJ1-6|NA
TGTGCCAGCAGTGTCCTGGAGAATTCACCCCTCCACTTT
CASSVLENSPLHF
>TRBV30|NA|TRBJ1-1|NA
TGTGCCTGGAGCGGGGTCCCCGAAGCTTTCTTT
CAWSGVPEAFF
>TRBV6-2/TRBV6-3|few|TRBJ1-5|NA
TGTGCCAGCAGTTACGGGGGGACCGGGGATGAACAGCCCCAGCATTTT
CASSYGGTGDEQPQHF
>TRBV27|few|TRBJ1-6|NA
TGTGCCAGCAGCTCACCGCCGTCATTTCGAAGGGGCCATTATAATTCACCCCTCCACTTT
CASSSPPSFRRGHYNSPLHF
>TRBV5-4|NA|TRBJ1-1|TRBD1
TGTGCCAGCAGCGGGGGACAGGGCCGTGGCCTGAACACTGAAGCTTTCTTT
CASSGGQGRGLNTEAFF
>TRBV6-5|NA|TRBJ2-3|NA
TGTGCCAGCAGTTATACGGCGGTGAGCACAGATACGCAGTATTTT
CASSYTAVSTDTQYF
>TRBV5-6|NA|TRBJ1-3|NA
TGTGCCAGCAGCTTGGTAGGGGCTCGAAACACCATATATTTT
CASSLVGARNTIYF
>TRBV6-1|NA|TRBJ2-7|NA
TGTGCCAGCAGTGTCCGGGGGGCGGAACCGCGCGGCTACGAGCAGTACTTC
CASSVRGAEPRGYEQYF
>TRBV2|NA|TRBJ2-1|TRBD1
TGTGCCAGCACCCGGGACAGCTCCTACAATGAGCAGTTCTTC
CASTRDSSYNEQFF
>TRBV7-9|NA|TRBJ1-3|NA
TGTGCCAGCAGCGCGGGGGGCAACTCGGCTGGAAACACCATATATTTT
CASSAGGNSAGNTIYF
>TRBV18|once|TRBJ1-6|NA
TGTGCCAGCTCCTCGACAGAGATTAATTCACCCCTCCACTTT
CASSSTEINSPLHF
>TRBV6-6|NA|TRBJ2-1|NA
TGTGCCAGCAGTTATAGGTCCGGCAGGCCGAACAATGAGCAGTTCTTC
CASSYRSGRPNNEQFF
>TRBV11-3|NA|TRBJ1-1|TRBD1
TGTGCCAGCAGCCCGGGGGCAGGGGGCGCGCCAGCTTTCTTT
CASSPGAGGAPAFF